The TCR beta chain under discussion was sequenced for a study of T-cell reconstitution after alpha-beta-depleted transplantation in children. Molecular barcoding with unique molecular identifiers was used for the TCRbeta library. TCRdb ran MiXCR on the PCR reads and lists one entry per CDR3 protein. Of roughly 420,000 distinct CDR3 sequences listed, roughly 15% are singletons. Germline values: CDR1 SNHLY, CDR2 FYNNEI. The CDR3 is made up of 15 amino acids. V lost 8 bases, J lost 4 bases, and 10 bases stayed unmatched. This clonotype has a handful of counts. The antigen is not known. General observations from the study: As was reported, about two months after transplant, alpha-beta T cells came from several hundred expanded graft clones.

This TCR came from a boy under two years old who had a stem cell transplant for Wiskott-Aldrich syndrome, so the T cells may come from the graft donor. The starting material was PBMCs, mostly from graft donor cells, obtained 360 days after TCRalphabeta/CD19-depleted stem cell transplant. The rearrangement joins TRBV2 to TRBJ1-3; 8 bases are a match to TRBD1. The CDR3 loop reads CASGPGQVGGNTIYF. CDR3 in DNA: TGTGCCAGCGGCCCGGGACAGGTGGGAGGAAACACCATATATTTT.